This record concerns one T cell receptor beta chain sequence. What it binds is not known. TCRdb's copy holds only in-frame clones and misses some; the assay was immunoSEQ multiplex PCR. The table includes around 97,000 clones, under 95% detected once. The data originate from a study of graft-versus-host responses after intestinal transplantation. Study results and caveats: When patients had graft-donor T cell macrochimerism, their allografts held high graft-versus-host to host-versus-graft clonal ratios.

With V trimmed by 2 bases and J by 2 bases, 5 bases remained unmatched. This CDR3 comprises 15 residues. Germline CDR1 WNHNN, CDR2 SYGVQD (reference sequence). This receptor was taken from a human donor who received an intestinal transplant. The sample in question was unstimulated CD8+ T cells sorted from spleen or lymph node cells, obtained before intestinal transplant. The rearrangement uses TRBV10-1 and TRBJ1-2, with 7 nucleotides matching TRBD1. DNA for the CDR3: TGCGCCAGCAGTGAGGGCAGGGGGTCGAACTATGGCTACACCTTC. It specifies CASSEGRGSNYGYTF.